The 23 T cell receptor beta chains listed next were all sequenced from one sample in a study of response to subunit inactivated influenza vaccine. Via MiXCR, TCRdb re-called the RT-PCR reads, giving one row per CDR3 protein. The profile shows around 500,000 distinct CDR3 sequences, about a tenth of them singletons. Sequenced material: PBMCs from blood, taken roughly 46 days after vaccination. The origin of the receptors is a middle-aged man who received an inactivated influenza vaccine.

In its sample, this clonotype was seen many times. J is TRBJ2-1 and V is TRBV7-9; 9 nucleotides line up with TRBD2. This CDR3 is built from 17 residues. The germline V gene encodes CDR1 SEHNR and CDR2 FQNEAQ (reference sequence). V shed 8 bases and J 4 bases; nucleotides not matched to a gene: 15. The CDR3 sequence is CASSGAGGPGSYNEQFF. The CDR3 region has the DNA TGTGCCAGCTCTGGAGCGGGGGGCCCGGGCTCTTACAATGAGCAGTTCTTC.

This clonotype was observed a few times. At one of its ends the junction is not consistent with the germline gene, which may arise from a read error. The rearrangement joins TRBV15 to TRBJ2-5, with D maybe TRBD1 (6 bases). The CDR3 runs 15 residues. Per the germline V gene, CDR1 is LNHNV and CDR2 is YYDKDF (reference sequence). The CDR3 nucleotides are TGTGCCACCAGCCGAGATTTGGGGGCAGAGCGGACCCAGTACTTC. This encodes CATSRDLGAERTQYF.

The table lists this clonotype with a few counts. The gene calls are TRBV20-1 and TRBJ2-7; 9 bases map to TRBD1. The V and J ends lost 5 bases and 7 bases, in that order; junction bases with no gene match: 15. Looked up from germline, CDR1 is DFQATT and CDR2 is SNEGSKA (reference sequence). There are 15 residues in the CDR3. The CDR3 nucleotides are TGCAGTGCTGGGGCAATGGGACAGGGTGCGATGGAGCAGTACTTC. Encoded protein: CSAGAMGQGAMEQYF.

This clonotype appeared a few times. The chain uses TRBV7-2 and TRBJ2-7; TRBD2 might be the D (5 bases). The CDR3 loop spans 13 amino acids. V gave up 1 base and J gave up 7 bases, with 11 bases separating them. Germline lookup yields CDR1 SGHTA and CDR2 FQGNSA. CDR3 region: CASSLGERGEQYF. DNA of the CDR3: TGTGCCAGCAGCTTAGGAGAGCGAGGGGAGCAGTACTTC.

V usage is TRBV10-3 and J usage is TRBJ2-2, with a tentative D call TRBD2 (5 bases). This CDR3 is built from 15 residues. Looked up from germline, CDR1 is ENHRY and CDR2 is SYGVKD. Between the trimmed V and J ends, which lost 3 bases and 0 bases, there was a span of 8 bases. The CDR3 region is CAISDPGTNTGELFF. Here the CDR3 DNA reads TGTGCCATCAGTGATCCCGGGACGAACACCGGGGAGCTGTTTTTT.

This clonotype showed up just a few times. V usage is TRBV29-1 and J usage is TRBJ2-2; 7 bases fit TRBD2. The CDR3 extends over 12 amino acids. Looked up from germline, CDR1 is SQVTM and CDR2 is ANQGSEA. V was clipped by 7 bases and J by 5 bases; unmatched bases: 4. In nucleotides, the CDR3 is TGCAGCGCTCTAGCGGTGACCGGGGAGCTGTTTTTT. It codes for CSALAVTGELFF.

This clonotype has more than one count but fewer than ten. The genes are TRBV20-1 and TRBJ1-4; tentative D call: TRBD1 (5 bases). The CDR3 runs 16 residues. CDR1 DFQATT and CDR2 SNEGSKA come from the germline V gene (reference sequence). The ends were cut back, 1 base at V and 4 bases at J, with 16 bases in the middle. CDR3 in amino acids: CSARGGLLSFNEKLFF. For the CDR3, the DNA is TGCAGTGCTAGAGGGGGACTCCTATCCTTTAATGAAAAACTGTTTTTT.

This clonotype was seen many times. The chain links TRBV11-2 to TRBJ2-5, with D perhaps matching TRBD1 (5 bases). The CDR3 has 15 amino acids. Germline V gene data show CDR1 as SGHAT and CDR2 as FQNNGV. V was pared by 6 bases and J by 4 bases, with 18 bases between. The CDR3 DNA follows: TGTGCCAGCAGTCGCCCAGGGCCAGGAGCAGAGACCCAGTACTTC. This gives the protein CASSRPGPGAETQYF.

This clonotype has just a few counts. The CDR3: CASSLRYARTDTQYF. The CDR3 bases are TGTGCCAGCAGCTTACGGTATGCTCGCACAGATACGCAGTATTTT. This rearrangement joins TRBV7-2 to TRBJ2-3; D unresolved. The CDR3 is made up of 15 amino acids. Looked up from germline, CDR1 is SGHTA and CDR2 is FQGNSA. V gave up 2 bases and J gave up 1 base, with 10 bases separating them.

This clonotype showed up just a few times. The CDR3 sequence: CSVEGRLGTEAFF. The CDR3 nucleotides are TGCAGCGTTGAAGGCAGGTTAGGGACTGAAGCTTTCTTT. The V and J genes are TRBV29-1 and TRBJ1-1; D is uncertain. CDR1 is SQVTM and CDR2 is ANQGSEA in the germline V gene. The CDR3 spans 13 residues. Trimming cost V 1 base and J 5 bases, with 11 bases left between them.

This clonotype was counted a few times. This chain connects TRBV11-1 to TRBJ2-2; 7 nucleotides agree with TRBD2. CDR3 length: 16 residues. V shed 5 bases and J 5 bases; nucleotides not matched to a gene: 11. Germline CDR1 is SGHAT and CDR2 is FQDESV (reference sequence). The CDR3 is CASSPRRAGFTGELFF. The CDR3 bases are TGTGCCAGCAGCCCGCGTAGAGCGGGATTTACCGGGGAGCTGTTTTTT.

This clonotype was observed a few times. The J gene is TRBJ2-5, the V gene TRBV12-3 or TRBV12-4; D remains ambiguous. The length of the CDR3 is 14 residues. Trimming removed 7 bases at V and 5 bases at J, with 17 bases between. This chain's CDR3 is CASTLVGILETQYF. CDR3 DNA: TGTGCCAGCACCCTAGTAGGGATCTTGGAGACCCAGTACTTC.

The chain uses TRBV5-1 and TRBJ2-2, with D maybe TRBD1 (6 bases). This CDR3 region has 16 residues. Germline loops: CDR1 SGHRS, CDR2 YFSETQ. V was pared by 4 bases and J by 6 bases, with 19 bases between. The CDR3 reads CASSPPTGNGAGELFF. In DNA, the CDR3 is TGCGCCAGCAGCCCGCCTACAGGGAACGGTGCCGGGGAGCTGTTTTTT.

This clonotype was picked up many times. In DNA form, the CDR3 reads TGCAGTGCCAGGAAAGGGACCCTGAACACTGAAGCTTTCTTT. Encoded protein: CSARKGTLNTEAFF. The genes are TRBV20-1 and TRBJ1-1; tentatively, D is TRBD1 (5 bases). V was clipped by 6 bases and J by 0 bases, with 14 bases between them. Germline values: CDR1 DFQATT, CDR2 SNEGSKA (reference sequence). CDR3 size: 14 residues.

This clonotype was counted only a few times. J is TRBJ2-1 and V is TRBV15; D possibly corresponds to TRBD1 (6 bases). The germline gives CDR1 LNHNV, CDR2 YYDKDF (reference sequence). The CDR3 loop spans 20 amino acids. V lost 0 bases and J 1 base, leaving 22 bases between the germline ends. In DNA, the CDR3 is TGTGCCACCAGCAGAGATCCCCCCACGAGGGGGAGAGTATCCTACAATGAGCAGTTCTTC. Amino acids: CATSRDPPTRGRVSYNEQFF.

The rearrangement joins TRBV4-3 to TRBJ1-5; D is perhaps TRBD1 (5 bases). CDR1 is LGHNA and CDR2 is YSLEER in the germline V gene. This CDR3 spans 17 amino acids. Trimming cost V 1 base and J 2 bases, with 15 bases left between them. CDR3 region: CASSQVMAGRGNQPQHF. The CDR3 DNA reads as TGCGCCAGCAGCCAAGTTATGGCGGGGCGAGGCAATCAGCCCCAGCATTTT.

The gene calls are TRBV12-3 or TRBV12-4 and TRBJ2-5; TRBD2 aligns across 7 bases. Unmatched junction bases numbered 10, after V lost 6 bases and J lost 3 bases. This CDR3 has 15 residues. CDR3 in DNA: TGTGCCAGCAGAAACCGGGACTACCTAGAAGAGACCCAGTACTTC. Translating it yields CASRNRDYLEETQYF.

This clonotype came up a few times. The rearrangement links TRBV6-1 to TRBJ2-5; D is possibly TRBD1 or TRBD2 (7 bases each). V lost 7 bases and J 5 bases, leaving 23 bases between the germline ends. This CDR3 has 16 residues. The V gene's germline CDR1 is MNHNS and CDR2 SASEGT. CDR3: CASTPGGVWSYETQYF. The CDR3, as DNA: TGTGCCAGCACCCCAGGGGGGGTCTGGAGTTATGAGACCCAGTACTTC.

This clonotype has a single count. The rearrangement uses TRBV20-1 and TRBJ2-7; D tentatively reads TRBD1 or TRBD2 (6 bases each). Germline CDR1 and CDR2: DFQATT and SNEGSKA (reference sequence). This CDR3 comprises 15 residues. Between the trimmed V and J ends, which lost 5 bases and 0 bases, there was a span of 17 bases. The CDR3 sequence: CSAPPGAGFSYEQYF. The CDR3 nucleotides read TGCAGTGCTCCCCCGGGGGCAGGGTTCTCCTACGAGCAGTACTTC.

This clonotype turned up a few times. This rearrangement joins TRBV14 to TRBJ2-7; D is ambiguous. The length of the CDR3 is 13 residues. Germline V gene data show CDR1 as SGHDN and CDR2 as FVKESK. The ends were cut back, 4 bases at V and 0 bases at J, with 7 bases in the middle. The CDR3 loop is CASSRPSSYEQYF. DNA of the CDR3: TGTGCCAGCAGCCGCCCAAGCTCCTACGAGCAGTACTTC.

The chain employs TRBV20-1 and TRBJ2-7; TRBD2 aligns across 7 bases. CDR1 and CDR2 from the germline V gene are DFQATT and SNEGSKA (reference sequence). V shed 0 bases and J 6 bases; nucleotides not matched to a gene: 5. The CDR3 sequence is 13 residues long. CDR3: CSARDGSSGEQYF. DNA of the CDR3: TGCAGTGCTAGAGATGGTTCTAGCGGCGAGCAGTACTTC.

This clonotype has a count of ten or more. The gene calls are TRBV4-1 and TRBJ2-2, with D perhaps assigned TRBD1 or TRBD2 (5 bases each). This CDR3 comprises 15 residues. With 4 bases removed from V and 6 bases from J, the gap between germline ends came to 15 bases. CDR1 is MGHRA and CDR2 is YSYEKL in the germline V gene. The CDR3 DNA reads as TGCGCCAGCAGCCCGGGACGGATGAGGTCCGGGGAGCTGTTTTTT. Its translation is CASSPGRMRSGELFF.

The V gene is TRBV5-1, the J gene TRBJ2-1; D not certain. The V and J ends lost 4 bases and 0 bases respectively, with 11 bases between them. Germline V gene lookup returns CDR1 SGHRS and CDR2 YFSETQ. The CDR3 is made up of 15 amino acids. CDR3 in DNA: TGCGCCAGCAGCGCGGAGAACCCCTCCTACAATGAGCAGTTCTTC. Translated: CASSAENPSYNEQFF.